The 13 T cell receptor beta chains listed next were all sequenced from one sample in a study of blood T cell repertoires in COVID-19. The repertoire was sequenced with immunoSEQ multiplex PCR; TCRdb's copy has only in-frame clones and lacks some. This table holds 200,000 to 250,000 clones, about 87% found once. The source material was peripheral blood. The receptors stem from a man aged 55 to 70 with acute or convalescent COVID-19.

This chain connects TRBV28 to TRBJ1-3; a possible D gene is TRBD1 (5 bases). The V gene's germline CDR1 is MDHEN and CDR2 SYDVKM. Trimming shortened V by 8 bases and J by 0 bases, and 14 bases separated the two germline ends. The CDR3 sequence is 15 residues long. The CDR3 nucleotides are TGTGCCAGCGTGGGGGGGACGCACTCTGGAAACACCATATATTTT. This codes for CASVGGTHSGNTIYF. The full variable domain, rest sourced from reference TRBV28 and TRBJ1-3, is DVKVTQSSRYLVKRTGEKVFLECVQDMDHENMFWYRQDPGLGLRLIYFSYDVKMKEKGDIPEGYSVSREKKERFSLILESASTNQTSMYLCASVGGTHSGNTIYFGEGSWLTVV.

The chain uses TRBV27 and TRBJ1-4; D is undetermined. Germline V gene sequence: CDR1 MNHEY, CDR2 SMNVEV (reference sequence). V was trimmed by 0 bases and J by 3 bases, leaving 8 bases between them. This CDR3 is 15 amino acids long. CDR3 nucleotides: TGTGCCAGCAGTTTATCGGTGGAGTCTAATGAAAAACTGTTTTTT. This codes for CASSLSVESNEKLFF.

The chain has TRBV19 and TRBJ2-3, with TRBD2 matching over 13 bases. J lost 2 bases, V lost 5 bases, and 7 bases had no gene match. Germline V gene sequence: CDR1 LNHDA, CDR2 SQIVND (reference sequence). This CDR3 is built from 17 residues. CDR3 residues: CASSGWTSGGPTDTQYF. The CDR3 DNA reads as TGTGCCAGTAGTGGGTGGACTAGCGGGGGACCCACAGATACGCAGTATTTT.

This sequence joins TRBV5-1 and TRBJ1-1, with a weak D call TRBD1 (6 bases). Germline CDR1 reads SGHRS; CDR2 reads YFSETQ. The CDR3 has 14 residues. The V gene lost 4 bases and the J gene lost 10 bases, with 20 bases spanning the gap. The CDR3: CASSPQWDQGGAFF. The CDR3 nucleotides are TGCGCCAGCAGCCCCCAATGGGACCAAGGGGGAGCTTTCTTT. Complete variable domain (other parts from reference TRBV5-1 and TRBJ1-1): KAGVTQTPRYLIKTRGQQVTLSCSPISGHRSVSWYQQTPGQGLQFLFEYFSETQRNKGNFPGRFSGRQFSNSRSEMNVSTLELGDSALYLCASSPQWDQGGAFFGQGTRLTVV.

The chain combines TRBV5-1 with TRBJ1-4, with TRBD1 matching 9 bases. Looked up from germline, CDR1 is SGHRS and CDR2 is YFSETQ. Unmatched junction bases numbered 5, after V lost 6 bases and J lost 2 bases. This CDR3 is built from 15 residues. The CDR3 bases are TGCGCCAGCACGGTAACAGGGGGCACTAATGAAAAACTGTTTTTT. The encoded protein is CASTVTGGTNEKLFF.

The chain joins TRBV5-1 to TRBJ2-7; 8 nucleotides align to TRBD1. The CDR3 length is 16 residues. The germline V gene encodes CDR1 SGHRS and CDR2 YFSETQ. The junction had 11 bases not matched to a gene; V was cut back by 3 bases and J by 3 bases. The CDR3 DNA reads as TGCGCCAGCAGCTCAGGACAGGGCCCCCTCTACTACGAGCAGTACTTC. Protein: CASSSGQGPLYYEQYF.

The chain has TRBV19 and TRBJ1-5; D is possibly TRBD1 (5 bases). Germline CDR1 reads LNHDA; CDR2 reads SQIVND (reference sequence). The CDR3 runs to 16 residues. V shed 2 bases and J shed 3 bases, with 14 bases lying between them. CDR3 sequence reads: CASSIFGTGDNQPQHF. The CDR3 DNA reads as TGTGCCAGTAGTATATTTGGTACGGGGGACAATCAGCCCCAGCATTTT.

The V and J genes are TRBV5-4 and TRBJ1-4; D is possibly TRBD1 (6 bases). Trimming pared 4 bases from V and 8 bases from J, leaving 18 bases between. CDR3 length: 15 residues. CDR1 and CDR2 (germline): SGHNT, YYREEE (reference sequence). The CDR3 region is CASSPDNRVREKLFF. CDR3 in DNA: TGTGCCAGCAGCCCCGACAACAGGGTACGCGAAAAACTGTTTTTT. The variable domain in full, with the rest retrieved from reference TRBV5-4 and TRBJ1-4, is ETGVTQSPTHLIKTRGQQVTLRCSSQSGHNTVSWYQQALGQGPQFIFQYYREEENGRGNFPPRFSGLQFPNYSSELNVNALELDDSALYLCASSPDNRVREKLFFGSGTQLSVL.

The chain uses TRBV9 and TRBJ1-2; 8 positions match TRBD1. The germline CDR1 and CDR2 sequences are SGDLS and YYNGEE. Trimming at V came to 4 bases and at J to 8 bases, leaving 16 bases not matched to a gene. This CDR3 comprises 16 residues. The CDR3 is CASSPKGPGTGGGYTF. CDR3 DNA: TGTGCCAGCAGCCCCAAGGGACCCGGGACAGGCGGCGGCTACACCTTC.

This clone was seen only once. The rearrangement uses TRBV5-8 and TRBJ2-1; TRBD2 matches at 8 bases. Germline lookup yields CDR1 SGHTS and CDR2 YDEGEE. The CDR3 contains 13 residues. The junction had 4 bases not matched to a gene; V was cut back by 7 bases and J by 4 bases. CDR3 in DNA: TGTGCCAGCGGACTAGCCATATACAATGAGCAGTTCTTC. This sequence encodes CASGLAIYNEQFF. The full variable domain, its missing parts supplied by reference TRBV5-8 and TRBJ2-1, is EAGVTQSPTHLIKTRGQQATLRCSPISGHTSVYWYQQALGLGLQFLLWYDEGEERNRGNFPPRFSGRQFPNYSSELNVNALELEDSALYLCASGLAIYNEQFFGPGTRLTVL.

Worth noting for this clone: The junction does not match germline at one end; this may be a read error. V and J are TRBV6-1 and TRBJ2-2; perhaps TRBD1 as D (6 bases). This CDR3 is built from 16 residues. Germline CDR1 reads MNHNS; CDR2 reads SASEGT. CDR3 loop: CASSEGAGVNAGELFF. Here the CDR3 DNA reads TGTGCCAGCAGTGAAGGGGCAGGGGTGAACGCCGGGGAGCTGTTTTTT.

This chain uses TRBV28 with TRBJ1-5, with D unresolved. CDR3 length: 15 residues. Germline V gives CDR1 MDHEN, CDR2 SYDVKM. V was cut by 7 bases and J by 1 base, with 14 bases left in between. The CDR3: CASTPRWRSNQPQHF. The CDR3 nucleotides are TGTGCCAGCACCCCCCGGTGGAGGAGCAATCAGCCCCAGCATTTT.

This rearrangement joins TRBV7-3 to TRBJ2-3; 9 bases fit TRBD2. J gave up 0 bases and V 1 base, and 5 bases lay outside the gene matches. The germline gives CDR1 SGHTA, CDR2 FQGTGA. This CDR3 region has 17 residues. CDR3 sequence (DNA): TGTGCCAGCAGCTTAAGGACTAGCGAGCCTAGCACAGATACGCAGTATTTT. Amino acids: CASSLRTSEPSTDTQYF.